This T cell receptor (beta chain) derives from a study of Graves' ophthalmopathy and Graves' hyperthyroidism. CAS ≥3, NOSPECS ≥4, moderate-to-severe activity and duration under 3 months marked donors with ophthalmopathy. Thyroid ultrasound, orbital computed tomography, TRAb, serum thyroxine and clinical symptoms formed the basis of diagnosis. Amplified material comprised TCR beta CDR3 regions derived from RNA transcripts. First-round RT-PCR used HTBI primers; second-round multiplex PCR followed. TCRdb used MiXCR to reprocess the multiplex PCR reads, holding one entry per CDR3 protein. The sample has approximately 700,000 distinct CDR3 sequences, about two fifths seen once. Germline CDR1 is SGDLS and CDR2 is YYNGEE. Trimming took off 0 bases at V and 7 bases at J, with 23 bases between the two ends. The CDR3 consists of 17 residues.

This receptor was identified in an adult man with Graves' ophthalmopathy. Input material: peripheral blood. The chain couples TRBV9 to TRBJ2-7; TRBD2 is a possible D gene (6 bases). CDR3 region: CASSVAWRVKLSGEQYF. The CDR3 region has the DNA TGTGCCAGCAGCGTAGCTTGGAGGGTAAAGCTTTCCGGGGAGCAGTACTTC. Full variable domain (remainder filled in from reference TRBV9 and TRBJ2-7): DSGVTQTPKHLITATGQRVTLRCSPRSGDLSVYWYQQSLDQGLQFLIQYYNGEERAKGNILERFSAQQFPDLHSELNLSSLELGDSALYFCASSVAWRVKLSGEQYFGPGTRLTVT.